This entry lists 32 T cell receptor beta chains sequenced from one sample in a study of CD8 T cells in ankylosing spondylitis. TCRdb ran MiXCR on the 5' RACE reads and lists one entry per CDR3 protein. The sample lists around 770,000 distinct CDR3 sequences, about 11% occurring once. For these receptors, no antigen is known. Study conclusions and caveats: What appeared characteristic of ankylosing spondylitis blood was a TCR beta motif of eight highly homologous variants.

The material sequenced was blood, either unsorted or a sorted T cell fraction (not recorded which). The receptors were gathered from a male donor with ankylosing spondylitis.

This clonotype came up a few times. This chain uses TRBV11-2 with TRBJ2-3; D is ambiguous. V dropped 5 bases and J dropped 5 bases, with 8 bases sitting between them. The CDR3 is made up of 12 amino acids. The germline gives CDR1 SGHAT, CDR2 FQNNGV. CDR3 nucleotide sequence: TGTGCCAGCAGCGGCTGGGGAGATACGCAGTATTTT. It translates to CASSGWGDTQYF.

This clonotype was seen at least ten times. The V and J genes are TRBV28 and TRBJ2-5, with D maybe TRBD2 (6 bases). V dropped 7 bases and J dropped 4 bases, with 16 bases sitting between them. The CDR3 is made up of 14 amino acids. The germline V gene encodes CDR1 MDHEN and CDR2 SYDVKM. Here the CDR3 DNA reads TGTGCCAGCACCTTATCGGGGGTCGCAGAGACCCAGTACTTC. It specifies CASTLSGVAETQYF.

This clonotype was detected many times. The chain uses TRBV12-3 or TRBV12-4 and TRBJ1-4; no reliable D call. The CDR3 loop spans 13 amino acids. Deletions cut 10 bases from V and 4 bases from J, with 13 bases between. This CDR3 is CATTRPNNEKLFF. The CDR3 DNA sequence: TGTGCCACCACTAGACCGAATAATGAAAAACTGTTTTTT.

This clonotype was counted only a few times. This chain joins TRBV15 and TRBJ1-1, with a tentative D call TRBD1 (5 bases). The V end was cut by 1 base, the J end by 5 bases, with 11 bases between. Germline assignment: CDR1 LNHNV and CDR2 YYDKDF (reference sequence). The CDR3 runs to 14 residues. The CDR3 DNA reads as TGTGCCACCAGCAGAGTACCAGGGAGGACTGAAGCTTTCTTT. It codes for CATSRVPGRTEAFF.

This clonotype was found many times. V gene TRBV25-1 combines with J gene TRBJ2-7; 10 nucleotides match TRBD1. Looked up from germline, CDR1 is MGHDK and CDR2 is SYGVNS. The trim removed 6 bases at V and 3 bases at J, leaving 14 bases unmatched. The CDR3 consists of 17 residues. The CDR3 region is CASSQGSGQGGHYEQYF. The CDR3 DNA sequence: TGTGCCAGCAGCCAGGGATCCGGACAGGGGGGACACTACGAGCAGTACTTC.

The chain uses TRBV7-2 and TRBJ1-2; D is perhaps TRBD1 (6 bases). The CDR3 is 12 residues long. V lost 1 base to trimming and J lost 8 bases, with 8 bases between them. Germline loops: CDR1 SGHTA, CDR2 FQGNSA. CDR3 DNA: TGTGCCAGCAGCTTAGGGGGGCAGGGCTACACCTTC. Translation gives CASSLGGQGYTF.

This clonotype has at least ten counts. The chain recombines TRBV12-3 or TRBV12-4 with TRBJ2-1; 9 positions match TRBD2. There are 14 residues in the CDR3. V shed 0 bases, J shed 8 bases, and the junction held 2 bases outside the gene matches. CDR3 in DNA: TGTGCCAGCAGTTTAGCAGCGGGAGGCGATGAGCAGTTCTTC. Translating gives CASSLAAGGDEQFF.

Only a few counts were recorded for this clonotype. The rearrangement joins TRBV6-2 or TRBV6-3 to TRBJ2-7; the D gene is possibly TRBD2 (6 bases). Per germline, CDR1 MNHEY and CDR2 SVGEGT. CDR3 length: 15 residues. V lost 6 bases, J lost 1 base, and 16 bases lay in between. The CDR3 DNA sequence: TGTGCCAGCAGCCCCTCCGGGACTGGTTCCTACGAGCAGTACTTC. As protein: CASSPSGTGSYEQYF.

This clonotype was picked up many times. This chain joins TRBV20-1 and TRBJ2-1; TRBD1 is a possible D gene (5 bases). CDR3 size: 13 residues. The germline V and J ends were trimmed by 6 bases and 1 base, with 10 bases remaining between them. Germline CDR1 is DFQATT and CDR2 is SNEGSKA (reference sequence). The CDR3 reads CSANRGSYNEQFF. CDR3 nucleotide sequence: TGCAGTGCCAATAGGGGATCCTACAATGAGCAGTTCTTC.

In its sample, this clonotype was seen a few times. V gene TRBV28 combines with J gene TRBJ2-3, with 7 bases that match TRBD2. Per germline, CDR1 MDHEN and CDR2 SYDVKM. CDR3 length equals 15 residues. The junction had 7 bases not matched to a gene; V was cut back by 5 bases and J by 2 bases. The CDR3 here is CASSQQAGDTDTQYF. The CDR3 nucleotides are TGTGCCAGCAGTCAACAGGCGGGAGACACAGATACGCAGTATTTT.

This clonotype was recorded many times. The chain employs TRBV7-2 and TRBJ2-1; 8 nucleotides align to TRBD1. There are 16 residues in the CDR3. CDR1 and CDR2 (germline): SGHTA, FQGNSA. The V segment lost 6 bases and the J segment 0 bases; nucleotides outside the gene matches: 7. CDR3 residues: CASRAQGAASYNEQFF. The CDR3 DNA is TGTGCCAGCAGGGCTCAGGGGGCCGCCTCCTACAATGAGCAGTTCTTC.

This clonotype has just a few counts. The chain is built from TRBV29-1 and TRBJ1-5; D may be TRBD1 (5 bases). This CDR3 spans 12 amino acids. Germline assignment: CDR1 SQVTM and CDR2 ANQGSEA. V was pared by 7 bases and J by 7 bases, with 14 bases between. CDR3 in amino acids: CSAGGRSQPQHF. DNA for the CDR3: TGCAGCGCCGGGGGTCGCAGCCAGCCCCAGCATTTT.

This clonotype was counted ten times or more. This chain links TRBV29-1 with TRBJ1-5; D is uncertain. CDR1 and CDR2 (germline): SQVTM, ANQGSEA. The V end was cut by 4 bases, the J end by 6 bases, with 13 bases between. This CDR3 spans 13 amino acids. The CDR3 DNA is TGCAGCGTTGGAGGGCTGCCGGGTCAGCCCCAGCATTTT. It specifies CSVGGLPGQPQHF.

This clonotype appeared a few times. This sequence joins TRBV5-1 and TRBJ1-1; D gene unclear. The CDR3 runs 13 residues. Germline V gene data show CDR1 as SGHRS and CDR2 as YFSETQ. V lost 2 bases to trimming and J lost 7 bases, with 12 bases between them. The chain's CDR3 is CASSFPGIREAFF. In DNA, the CDR3 is TGCGCCAGCAGCTTCCCTGGAATCCGTGAAGCTTTCTTT. Looking up the rest from reference TRBV5-1 and TRBJ1-1 gives the full variable domain: KAGVTQTPRYLIKTRGQQVTLSCSPISGHRSVSWYQQTPGQGLQFLFEYFSETQRNKGNFPGRFSGRQFSNSRSEMNVSTLELGDSALYLCASSFPGIREAFFGQGTRLTVV.

This clonotype was detected only a few times. The genes are TRBV4-3 and TRBJ1-1; D unresolved. Germline values: CDR1 LGHNA, CDR2 YSLEER. The CDR3 consists of 12 residues. V was clipped by 1 base and J by 14 bases, with 14 bases between them. The CDR3 DNA reads TGCGCCAGCAGCCAAGCCTTGCGAGAGCTCTTCTTT. It yields the protein CASSQALRELFF.

This chain joins TRBV20-1 and TRBJ1-1; no clear D gene. The CDR3 has 14 amino acids. The V gene's germline CDR1 is DFQATT and CDR2 SNEGSKA (reference sequence). Trimming removed 3 bases from V and 3 bases from J, with 14 bases in between. In DNA form, the CDR3 reads TGCAGTGCTAGGGCCGGAGGCGCGGACACTGAAGCTTTCTTT. It is translated as CSARAGGADTEAFF.

Ten or more counts support this clonotype. V gene TRBV5-1 combines with J gene TRBJ2-2, with D perhaps TRBD1 or TRBD2 (7 bases each). Looked up from germline, CDR1 is SGHRS and CDR2 is YFSETQ. This CDR3 is built from 14 residues. Trimming pared 7 bases from V and 5 bases from J, leaving 15 bases between. CDR3 loop: CASYDREGTGELFF. The CDR3 bases are TGCGCCAGCTACGACAGGGAGGGAACCGGGGAGCTGTTTTTT.

The chain couples TRBV4-3 to TRBJ1-4; weak D call: TRBD1 (5 bases). Germline CDR1 reads LGHNA; CDR2 reads YSLEER. This CDR3 is built from 15 residues. V was clipped by 2 bases and J by 7 bases, with 14 bases between them. CDR3 amino acids: CASSQMGGVGEKLFF. In DNA, the CDR3 is TGCGCCAGCAGCCAAATGGGAGGGGTGGGTGAAAAACTGTTTTTT.

This clonotype was counted between two and nine times. This sequence joins TRBV29-1 and TRBJ2-7; D is perhaps TRBD1 (6 bases). Trimming removed 6 bases from V and 2 bases from J, with 17 bases in between. The CDR3 is made up of 14 amino acids. Germline V gives CDR1 SQVTM, CDR2 ANQGSEA. CDR3 sequence (DNA): TGCAGCGTCGCAACAGGGCTCCCAACCTACGAGCAGTACTTC. Protein product: CSVATGLPTYEQYF.

The sample holds many counts of this clonotype. The rearrangement links TRBV5-1 to TRBJ2-3; TRBD1 aligns across 9 bases. Germline V gene lookup returns CDR1 SGHRS and CDR2 YFSETQ. The length of the CDR3 is 15 residues. V shed 4 bases and J 4 bases; nucleotides not matched to a gene: 7. CDR3 region: CASSRPGQGSDTQYF. The DNA of the CDR3 is TGCGCCAGCAGCCGACCGGGACAGGGTTCAGATACGCAGTATTTT.

The chain joins TRBV4-3 to TRBJ2-3, with TRBD2 as a possible D gene (5 bases). Per germline, CDR1 LGHNA and CDR2 YSLEER. Trimming stripped 1 base from V and 7 bases from J, with 24 bases between. This CDR3 contains 18 residues. CDR3 coding DNA: TGCGCCAGCAGCCAAGCCCTCCCATTCGGAGGCCAAAGGTATACGCAGTATTTT. Translation: CASSQALPFGGQRYTQYF.

V is TRBV28 and J is TRBJ2-1, with 7 bases aligning to TRBD1. This CDR3 is 19 amino acids long. CDR1 is MDHEN, CDR2 SYDVKM, per germline. V was pared by 4 bases and J by 3 bases, with 18 bases of the junction left unmatched. Here the CDR3 reads CASSSPSAGGHTYYNEQFF. In DNA, the CDR3 is TGTGCCAGCAGTTCACCGTCAGCAGGGGGTCATACCTACTACAATGAGCAGTTCTTC.

This clonotype was seen a handful of times. The chain recombines TRBV15 with TRBJ2-7; TRBD1 matches at 7 bases. Germline V lookup: CDR1 LNHNV, CDR2 YYDKDF (reference sequence). The CDR3 extends over 14 amino acids. V lost 2 bases, J lost 5 bases, and 6 bases stayed unmatched. CDR3 sequence reads: CATSRIGTDDEQYF. In DNA form, the CDR3 reads TGTGCCACCAGCAGAATCGGGACAGACGACGAGCAGTACTTC.

This clonotype was observed a few times. This chain joins TRBV10-3 and TRBJ2-1, with 12 positions matching TRBD2. CDR1 and CDR2 from the germline V gene are ENHRY and SYGVKD. V was clipped by 4 bases and J by 6 bases; unmatched bases: 10. The CDR3 extends over 17 amino acids. DNA of the CDR3: TGTGCCATCAGTGCGACTAGCGGGAGTGGAAGGTTCAATGAGCAGTTCTTC. It codes for CAISATSGSGRFNEQFF.

In this sample, this clonotype turned up a few times. This chain connects TRBV28 to TRBJ1-6; 7 bases fit TRBD1. The CDR3 extends over 15 amino acids. Germline values: CDR1 MDHEN, CDR2 SYDVKM. The trim removed 2 bases at V and 14 bases at J, leaving 12 bases unmatched. This chain's CDR3 is CASSLPGQRSGSLHF. Written as DNA, the CDR3 is TGTGCCAGCAGTTTACCGGGACAGCGCTCGGGATCCCTCCACTTT.

This clonotype has a handful of counts. This chain joins TRBV7-3 and TRBJ2-3; TRBD2 matches at 8 bases. The length of the CDR3 is 18 residues. The V and J ends lost 0 bases and 2 bases, in that order; junction bases with no gene match: 10. Germline V CDR1 and CDR2: SGHTA, FQGTGA. As DNA, the CDR3 is TGTGCCAGCAGCTTAACGTTCGGCGGGGGGTCACCCACAGATACGCAGTATTTT. It yields the protein CASSLTFGGGSPTDTQYF.

This sequence joins TRBV5-1 and TRBJ2-2; D perhaps matches TRBD1 (5 bases). Germline values: CDR1 SGHRS, CDR2 YFSETQ. The V gene lost 4 bases and the J gene lost 6 bases, with 13 bases spanning the gap. The CDR3 contains 14 residues. CDR3 bases: TGCGCCAGCAGCAATACAGGTTACCCCGGGGAGCTGTTTTTT. Amino acid sequence: CASSNTGYPGELFF.

This clonotype was seen a few times. This chain links TRBV4-2 with TRBJ2-7; D tentatively fits TRBD1 or TRBD2 (5 bases each). CDR3 size: 15 residues. V was pared by 2 bases and J by 0 bases, with 11 bases between. The germline V gene has CDR1 LGHNA and CDR2 YNFKEQ. The CDR3: CASSQRDGRSYEQYF. The CDR3 DNA follows: TGTGCCAGCAGCCAAAGGGACGGCCGCTCCTACGAGCAGTACTTC.

J is TRBJ2-5 and V is TRBV6-5; D is possibly TRBD1 (5 bases). Germline loops: CDR1 MNHEY, CDR2 SVGAGI. CDR3 size: 15 residues. V lost 3 bases to trimming and J lost 5 bases, with 16 bases between them. CDR3: CASSYMGRLSETQYF. CDR3 coding DNA: TGTGCCAGCAGTTATATGGGGCGGCTTTCGGAGACCCAGTACTTC.

The CDR3 nucleotides read TGCAGTGCAGCCGGGACAGGGGGTCCCTACGAGCAGTACTTC. This sequence encodes CSAAGTGGPYEQYF. The J gene is TRBJ2-7, the V gene TRBV20-1, with 11 bases fitting TRBD1. Trimming removed 6 bases from V and 2 bases from J; junction bases left unmatched: 6. The CDR3 is 14 residues long. Germline V gives CDR1 DFQATT, CDR2 SNEGSKA (reference sequence).

This clonotype was counted only a few times. The V and J genes are TRBV18 and TRBJ2-4, with D hard to call. The germline V gene has CDR1 KGHSH and CDR2 LQKENI. Trimming removed 2 bases at V and 8 bases at J, with 10 bases between. The CDR3 sequence is 13 residues long. DNA for the CDR3: TGTGCCAGCTCACCAATTGCGACGGACATTCAGTACTTC. The encoded protein is CASSPIATDIQYF.

The chain links TRBV7-2 to TRBJ2-3; D is uncertain. The CDR3 loop spans 14 amino acids. V was trimmed by 3 bases and J by 5 bases, leaving 12 bases between them. Looked up from germline, CDR1 is SGHTA and CDR2 is FQGNSA. The CDR3, as DNA: TGTGCCAGCAGCTTGGTGGCCCCTCGAGATACGCAGTATTTT. Protein product: CASSLVAPRDTQYF.